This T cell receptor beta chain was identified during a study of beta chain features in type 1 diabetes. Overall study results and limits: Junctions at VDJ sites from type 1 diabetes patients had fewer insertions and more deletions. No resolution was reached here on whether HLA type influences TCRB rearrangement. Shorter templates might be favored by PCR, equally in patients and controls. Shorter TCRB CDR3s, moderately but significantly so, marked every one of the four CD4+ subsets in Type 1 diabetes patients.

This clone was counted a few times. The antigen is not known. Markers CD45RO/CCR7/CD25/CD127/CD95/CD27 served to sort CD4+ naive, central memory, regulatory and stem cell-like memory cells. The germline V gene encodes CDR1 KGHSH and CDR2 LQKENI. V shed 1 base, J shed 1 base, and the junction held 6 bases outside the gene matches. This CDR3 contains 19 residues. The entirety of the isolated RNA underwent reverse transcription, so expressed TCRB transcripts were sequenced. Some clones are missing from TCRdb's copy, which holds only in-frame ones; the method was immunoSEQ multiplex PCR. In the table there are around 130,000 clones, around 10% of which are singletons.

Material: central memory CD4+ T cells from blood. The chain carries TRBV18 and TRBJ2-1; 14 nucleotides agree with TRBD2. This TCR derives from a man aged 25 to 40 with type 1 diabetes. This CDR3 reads CASSPQPGTSGGSYNEQFF. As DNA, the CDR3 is TGTGCCAGCTCACCACAACCCGGGACTAGCGGGGGATCCTACAATGAGCAGTTCTTC.